These 30 T cell receptor beta chains came from one sample sequenced in a study of blood T cell repertoires in COVID-19. Sequencing used immunoSEQ multiplex PCR; TCRdb keeps in-frame clones, though not all of them. The repertoire includes hundreds of thousands of clones, nearly 90% of them detected once, and 1.5% to 2% sits in the top ten. Sequenced: PBMCs or T cells enriched from blood (not recorded which). Source of these receptors: a woman in her late teens or twenties with acute COVID-19.

This rearrangement joins TRBV25-1 to TRBJ2-2; D call uncertain. The CDR3 loop spans 13 amino acids. V shed 6 bases and J shed 2 bases, with 7 bases lying between them. Germline-derived CDR1 and CDR2 are MGHDK and SYGVNS. This CDR3 is CASRIANTGELFF. The CDR3 DNA follows: TGTGCCAGCAGGATAGCAAACACCGGGGAGCTGTTTTTT.

This chain connects TRBV5-1 to TRBJ1-1, with TRBD1 as a possible D gene (6 bases). Germline V CDR1 and CDR2: SGHRS, YFSETQ. This CDR3 is built from 16 residues. V was shortened by 4 bases and J by 1 base, with 17 bases between the two germline ends. This CDR3 reads CASSEAGGLRNTEAFF. In DNA form, the CDR3 reads TGCGCCAGCAGCGAAGCGGGGGGGCTGAGGAACACTGAAGCTTTCTTT.

The rearrangement uses TRBV18 and TRBJ1-4; D unresolved. Germline V CDR1 and CDR2: KGHSH, LQKENI. Trimming shortened V by 3 bases and J by 3 bases, and 11 bases separated the two germline ends. This CDR3 has 15 residues. The CDR3 DNA reads as TGTGCCAGCTCACCCTTTCAGGAAGCTAATGAAAAACTGTTTTTT. It translates to CASSPFQEANEKLFF.

The chain recombines TRBV5-3 with TRBJ2-1, with 7 positions matching TRBD2. TRBV5-3 carries the ORF label, with uncertain function. This CDR3 region has 16 residues. V shed 4 bases, J shed 3 bases, and the junction held 10 bases outside the gene matches. The CDR3 protein is CARSPPWVAGYNEQFF. The CDR3 bases are TGTGCCAGAAGCCCGCCTTGGGTAGCGGGCTACAATGAGCAGTTCTTC.

This rearrangement joins TRBV11-2 to TRBJ2-1; D call uncertain. From germline, CDR1 is SGHAT and CDR2 FQNNGV. V was cut by 2 bases and J by 10 bases, with 12 bases left in between. This CDR3 has 13 residues. CDR3 sequence reads: CASSLSFRSEQFF. The CDR3 DNA reads as TGTGCCAGCAGCTTATCGTTCCGTAGCGAGCAGTTCTTC.

The V and J genes are TRBV3-1 (or the pseudogene TRBV3-2) and TRBJ2-7; a possible D gene is TRBD2 (6 bases). V was clipped by 0 bases and J by 2 bases, with 23 bases between them. The CDR3 loop spans 19 amino acids. Per germline, CDR1 LGHDT and CDR2 YNNKEL (reference sequence). The CDR3 DNA reads as TGTGCCAGCAGCCAAGATCGGGGGATGACAGTTTTCCGTCCCTACGAGCAGTACTTC. The encoded protein is CASSQDRGMTVFRPYEQYF.

About this clone itself: The same CDR3 can be traced to other DNA sequences in this sample. V usage is TRBV28 and J usage is TRBJ2-7, with TRBD2 matching over 9 bases. The germline V gene has CDR1 MDHEN and CDR2 SYDVKM. Germline trimming cut 5 bases from V and 5 bases from J; bases unmatched to any gene: 7. The CDR3 is 14 residues long. DNA for the CDR3: TGTGCCAGCAGTCTGGCGGGAGGGCCGGACGAGCAGTACTTC. Its translation: CASSLAGGPDEQYF. Combining the CDR3 with reference TRBV28 and TRBJ2-7 gives the whole variable domain DVKVTQSSRYLVKRTGEKVFLECVQDMDHENMFWYRQDPGLGLRLIYFSYDVKMKEKGDIPEGYSVSREKKERFSLILESASTNQTSMYLCASSLAGGPDEQYFGPGTRLTVT.

The V and J genes are TRBV12-5 and TRBJ2-1, with D tentatively TRBD2 (6 bases). The V gene's germline CDR1 is LGHNT and CDR2 FRNRAP. The CDR3 consists of 15 residues. V dropped 5 bases and J dropped 7 bases, with 18 bases sitting between them. CDR3 residues: CASGRDSSGGNEQFF. The DNA for the CDR3 is TGTGCTAGTGGTCGGGACTCCAGCGGTGGGAATGAGCAGTTCTTC.

DNA of the CDR3: TGTGCCAGCAGCTTTGAAGAGAGCTCCTACAATGAGCAGTTCTTC. Translating gives CASSFEESSYNEQFF. The rearrangement uses TRBV11-3 and TRBJ2-1; D gene ambiguous. Germline V gene sequence: CDR1 SGHNT, CDR2 YENEEA. Trimming removed 3 bases from V and 0 bases from J, with 9 bases in between. This CDR3 has 15 amino acids. The full variable domain, in which reference TRBV11-3 and TRBJ2-1 provide the parts outside the CDR3, is EAGVVQSPRYKIIEKKQPVAFWCNPISGHNTLYWYLQNLGQGPELLIRYENEEAVDDSQLPKDRFSAERLKGVDSTLKIQPAELGDSAVYLCASSFEESSYNEQFFGPGTRLTVL.

This rearrangement joins TRBV6-5 to TRBJ1-2; no definite D call. The ends were cut back, 5 bases at V and 2 bases at J, with 12 bases in the middle. The V gene's germline CDR1 is MNHEY and CDR2 SVGAGI. The CDR3 is 14 amino acids. The CDR3 sequence is CASSRTGVNYGYTF. CDR3 in DNA: TGTGCCAGCAGTAGGACCGGGGTAAACTATGGCTACACCTTC.

This chain uses TRBV6-2 or TRBV6-3 with TRBJ1-5; 9 bases line up with TRBD1. In germline, CDR1 is MNHEY, CDR2 SVGEGT. Trimming at V came to 6 bases and at J to 1 base, leaving 7 bases not matched to a gene. The CDR3 is 16 amino acids. The CDR3 DNA is TGTGCCAGCAGCCGAACAGGGGGCGGAAGCAATCAGCCCCAGCATTTT. It is translated as CASSRTGGGSNQPQHF.

The gene calls are TRBV7-8 and TRBJ2-3; 13 bases line up with TRBD2. The CDR3 runs to 16 residues. V was clipped by 6 bases and J by 4 bases; unmatched bases: 7. The germline gives CDR1 SGHVS, CDR2 FQNEAQ. The CDR3 DNA follows: TGTGCCAGCAGAGCACCGGGACTAGCGGGATCAGATACGCAGTATTTT. Encoded protein: CASRAPGLAGSDTQYF.

The chain joins TRBV3-1 (or the pseudogene TRBV3-2) to TRBJ2-2; 8 nucleotides match TRBD1. J gave up 4 bases and V 3 bases, and 4 bases lay outside the gene matches. Germline V gene data show CDR1 as LGHDT and CDR2 as YNNKEL (reference sequence). CDR3 size: 15 residues. The DNA for the CDR3 is TGTGCCAGCAGCCACAGGGGGCGCATCACCGGGGAGCTGTTTTTT. Encoded protein: CASSHRGRITGELFF.

This clone was found once. The genes are TRBV7-2 and TRBJ2-3, with TRBD1 as a possible D gene (5 bases). The CDR3 covers 14 residues. The V gene lost 1 base and the J gene lost 6 bases, with 11 bases spanning the gap. The germline V gene has CDR1 SGHTA and CDR2 FQGNSA. The CDR3 sequence is CASSLGIGADTQYF. CDR3 DNA: TGTGCCAGCAGCTTAGGAATAGGGGCGGATACGCAGTATTTT.

The genes are TRBV6-5 and TRBJ1-5; D remains unclear. Trimming shortened V by 0 bases and J by 5 bases, and 5 bases separated the two germline ends. The length of the CDR3 is 13 residues. Germline V gene sequence: CDR1 MNHEY, CDR2 SVGAGI. CDR3 sequence reads: CASSYSSYQPQHF. The CDR3 DNA follows: TGTGCCAGCAGTTACTCATCCTATCAGCCCCAGCATTTT.

This sequence joins TRBV10-3 and TRBJ2-5; 9 nucleotides align to TRBD2. The CDR3 is 17 amino acids. With V trimmed by 3 bases and J by 5 bases, 13 bases remained unmatched. Per the germline V gene, CDR1 is ENHRY and CDR2 is SYGVKD. The chain's CDR3 is CAISDPISGGGGETQYF. CDR3 sequence (DNA): TGTGCCATCAGTGACCCTATTAGCGGGGGAGGAGGGGAGACCCAGTACTTC.

The rearrangement joins TRBV5-1 to TRBJ1-2, with D unresolved. The CDR3 totals 14 residues. Trimming cost V 6 bases and J 5 bases, with 17 bases left between them. Germline loops: CDR1 SGHRS, CDR2 YFSETQ. The CDR3 loop reads CASKHVDGLYGYTF. CDR3 DNA: TGCGCCAGCAAACACGTAGACGGACTGTATGGCTACACCTTC.

This sequence joins TRBV11-2 and TRBJ1-1, with TRBD1 matching over 8 bases. Germline V gives CDR1 SGHAT, CDR2 FQNNGV. This CDR3 has 16 amino acids. The ends lost 7 bases at V and 4 bases at J; junction bases unmatched: 14. Here the CDR3 DNA reads TGTGCCAGCACCACGGGACAGGCCTCTGTTGGCACTGAAGCTTTCTTT. Encoded protein: CASTTGQASVGTEAFF.

The chain employs TRBV4-1 and TRBJ2-1; D gene uncertain. Germline CDR1 and CDR2: MGHRA and YSYEKL. CDR3 length: 16 residues. V was clipped by 1 base and J by 0 bases, with 10 bases between them. In DNA, the CDR3 is TGCGCCAGCAGCCAAGTTGACTTGACCTCCTACAATGAGCAGTTCTTC. It yields the protein CASSQVDLTSYNEQFF.

CDR3 residues: CACITQTGRGGNTIYF. The CDR3, as DNA: TGTGCCTGTATCACCCAAACCGGACGCGGGGGAAACACCATATATTTT. The V call is TRBV30, the J call TRBJ1-3; D gene uncertain. V gave up 6 bases and J gave up 4 bases, with 22 bases separating them. This CDR3 has 16 residues. Germline V CDR1 and CDR2: GTSNPN, SVGIG (reference sequence).

The chain recombines TRBV7-2 with TRBJ2-1, with TRBD2 matching over 11 bases. There are 15 residues in the CDR3. With 10 bases clipped from V and 3 bases from J, the junction kept 8 bases outside the gene matches. Germline-derived CDR1 and CDR2 are SGHTA and FQGNSA. The CDR3 is CATKLGTSGYNEQFF. Written as DNA, the CDR3 is TGTGCCACCAAGCTAGGGACTAGCGGCTACAATGAGCAGTTCTTC.

The chain carries TRBV29-1 and TRBJ2-7; D is unresolved. The ends were cut back, 4 bases at V and 6 bases at J, with 16 bases in the middle. This CDR3 comprises 13 residues. Germline loops: CDR1 SQVTM, CDR2 ANQGSEA. CDR3 amino acids: CSVVAESPGEQYF. The CDR3 coding sequence is TGCAGCGTTGTAGCTGAGTCTCCGGGCGAGCAGTACTTC.

The V call is TRBV5-6, the J call TRBJ1-3, with D hard to call. Germline-derived CDR1 and CDR2 are SGHDT and YYEEEE. The CDR3 covers 16 residues. Trimming stripped 0 bases from V and 0 bases from J, with 10 bases between. CDR3 in DNA: TGTGCCAGCAGCTTGGCCCCGCTAAACTCTGGAAACACCATATATTTT. Translating gives CASSLAPLNSGNTIYF.

This clone was seen a single time. This chain joins TRBV6-2 or TRBV6-3 and TRBJ2-5; 8 nucleotides match TRBD1. Germline CDR1 and CDR2: MNHEY and SVGEGT. V shed 3 bases, J shed 7 bases, and the junction held 19 bases outside the gene matches. The CDR3 has 18 amino acids. The CDR3: CASSYGLGTGGSKGTQYF. The CDR3 DNA sequence: TGTGCCAGCAGTTATGGACTGGGGACAGGAGGATCCAAAGGGACCCAGTACTTC.

This chain uses TRBV15 with TRBJ1-1, with 7 bases matching TRBD1. This CDR3 is built from 12 residues. Germline CDR1 LNHNV, CDR2 YYDKDF (reference sequence). V dropped 3 bases and J dropped 7; count of bases not matched to a gene: 2. CDR3 region: CATSSDRVEAFF. The CDR3 region has the DNA TGTGCCACCAGCAGTGACAGGGTTGAAGCTTTCTTT.

The V and J genes are TRBV28 and TRBJ1-6, with D uncertain. CDR1 is MDHEN and CDR2 is SYDVKM in the germline V gene. The CDR3 runs to 15 residues. Trimming stripped 5 bases from V and 12 bases from J, with 20 bases between. This chain's CDR3 is CASSIPSNSVGPLHF. In DNA form, the CDR3 reads TGTGCCAGCAGTATACCCTCAAACTCGGTCGGACCCCTCCACTTT.

The chain is built from TRBV28 and TRBJ2-7, with 7 bases aligning to TRBD2. The CDR3 is 14 residues long. The V gene end was trimmed by 4 bases and the J gene end by 8 bases; junction bases not matched to a gene: 11. Germline lookup yields CDR1 MDHEN and CDR2 SYDVKM. CDR3 sequence: CASSSRRGVSQQYF. Written as DNA, the CDR3 is TGTGCCAGCAGTTCCCGTCGGGGGGTTTCCCAGCAGTACTTC.

The V and J genes are TRBV5-5 and TRBJ1-5, with no clear D. In germline, CDR1 is SGHKS, CDR2 YYEKEE (reference sequence). V lost 1 base, J lost 7 bases, and 9 bases lay in between. The CDR3 totals 13 residues. The CDR3 here is CASSLWSGQPQHF. CDR3 nucleotides: TGTGCCAGCAGCTTGTGGTCCGGGCAGCCCCAGCATTTT.

The chain is built from TRBV25-1 and TRBJ2-1; 12 nucleotides align to TRBD2. The CDR3 loop spans 13 amino acids. V shed 9 bases, J shed 6 bases, and the junction held 3 bases outside the gene matches. The V gene's germline CDR1 is MGHDK and CDR2 SYGVNS. CDR3 sequence reads: CASGLAGTNEQFF. In nucleotides, the CDR3 is TGTGCCAGTGGACTAGCGGGAACCAATGAGCAGTTCTTC.

This sequence joins TRBV11-2 and TRBJ2-7, with TRBD2 matching 8 bases. CDR1 is SGHAT and CDR2 is FQNNGV in the germline V gene. V was pared by 5 bases and J by 0 bases, with 6 bases of the junction left unmatched. The CDR3 runs 15 residues. CDR3 region: CASSRLASSSYEQYF. The CDR3 bases are TGTGCCAGCAGCCGACTAGCGTCTAGCTCCTACGAGCAGTACTTC.